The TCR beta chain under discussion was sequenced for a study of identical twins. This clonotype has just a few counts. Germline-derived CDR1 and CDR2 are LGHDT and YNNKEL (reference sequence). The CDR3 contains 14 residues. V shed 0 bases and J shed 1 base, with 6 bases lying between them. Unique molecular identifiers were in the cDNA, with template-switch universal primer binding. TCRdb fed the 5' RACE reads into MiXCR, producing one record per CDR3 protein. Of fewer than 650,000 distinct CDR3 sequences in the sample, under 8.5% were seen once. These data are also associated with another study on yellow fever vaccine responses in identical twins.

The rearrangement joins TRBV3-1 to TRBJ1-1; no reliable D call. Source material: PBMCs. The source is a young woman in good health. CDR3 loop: CASSQENANTEAFF. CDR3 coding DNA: TGTGCCAGCAGCCAAGAGAACGCGAACACTGAAGCTTTCTTT.